Detailed here is one TCR beta chain. Which antigen it targets is not known. Base qualities are not recorded, but no much larger clone differs from it by a single base. The data were obtained in a study of low-dose radiotherapy and immunotherapy resistance in tumors (dated by TCRdb to the early 2020s). Background on the whole study: Patients in Cohort 1 were given 0.5 Gy per fraction every 2 weeks, and the prescribed total PTV dose was 6.5 Gy. For Cohort 2, the dose was 1 Gy per fraction given every two weeks, adding up to 13 Gy in total across 26 weeks. The trial did not randomize participants into treatment groups. Eight patients were included in the translational analysis, namely three from the first dose cohort plus the first five from the second dose cohort. Patients were given nivolumab as a 240 mg flat dose every two weeks and ipilimumab at 1 mg/kg every six weeks, with both drugs delivered intravenously. Cyclophosphamide 200 mg/m2 was given intravenously every two weeks, one day before each radiation and immunotherapy administration. Starting on cycle 1 day 1, patients took 300 mg of aspirin by mouth once daily for four cycles.

TCRdb records Illumina HiSeq 2500 as the sequencer. First-strand cDNA was synthesized using Superscript III and a set of TRAV- and TRBV-specific primers, so that both TCRalpha and TCRbeta chains were covered. An approximately 18-cycle PCR with Phusion amplified the TCRs, pairing a constant-region primer with the adapter that was attached to the V primers. The MessageAmp II aRNA Amplification Kit was used to amplify the isolated mRNA, with in vitro transcription run for 15 to 20 hours at 37 degrees C. mRNA for TCR sequencing was isolated with the Dynabeads mRNA DIRECT Purification Kit. Indexed Illumina adapters were added in a second Phusion PCR of roughly 27 cycles, and the PCR products were purified with AMPure XP beads. As for the authors' bioinformatics: Using custom Perl scripts, TCR sequences encoding the same protein were pooled, out-of-frame sequences were removed, and the abundance of each clonotype was computed. The analysis excluded TCR sequences that were supported by just one read. Shannon entropy, Gini index, clonality, richness, and the frequency of TCRs shared between repertoires were included as repertoire metrics. The public sequencing data were trimmed at Q25 with fastp and processed into clonotypes with MiXCR by TCRdb, which kept only in-frame beta chains. Records with the same CDR3 protein are collapsed into one entry carrying the most frequent genes and DNA. The V and J calls here are based on TCRdb, not the publication. The sample table shows 45,000 to 75,000 distinct CDR3 sequences, and less than 25% are seen once. The ten largest clonotypes hold about 6% of the sample.

Taken from cysteine to phenylalanine, the CDR3 has 15 residues. The sequence is cut down to CDR3 DNA, 45 bases in frame from base 1. From the germline V gene, CDR1 is MNHEY and CDR2 is SVGAGI. The germline V and J ends show losses of 6 bases and 4 bases respectively, and no gene match explains 12 bases of the junction. The time point label here, explained by the study, means: before trial treatment. Donors were enrolled in RACIN, a single-arm phase I dose-escalation trial combining nivolumab, ipilimumab, aspirin, low-dose cyclophosphamide and low-dose radiotherapy. To be eligible, a patient needed to have an advanced solid tumor that was TIL-negative.

The chain employs TRBV6-5 and TRBJ2-7; 7 central nucleotides agree with TRBD1. The sequence came from a male donor with prostate cancer. The specimen was PBMCs, collected before treatment. CDR3 loop: CASRANRGPLYEQYF. The nucleotides are TGTGCCAGCAGGGCTAACAGGGGCCCGCTGTACGAGCAGTACTTC.